This T cell receptor beta chain was observed in a study of response to subunit inactivated influenza vaccine. Germline V gives CDR1 MNHEY, CDR2 SMNVEV (reference sequence). The CDR3 covers 14 residues. V shed 2 bases, J shed 9 bases, and the junction held 4 bases outside the gene matches. In its sample, this clonotype was seen a few times. MiXCR was run by TCRdb on the RT-PCR reads, yielding one entry per CDR3 protein. The table shows about 190,000 distinct CDR3 sequences, with over 13% occurring only once. The specimen comprised CD8+ T cells sorted from PBMCs, sampled roughly 5 days after vaccination. The chain joins TRBV27 to TRBJ1-6; 7 bases match TRBD1. This TCR was recovered from a man in his fifties or sixties who received an inactivated influenza vaccine. The CDR3 protein is CASSLSPGGSPLHF. CDR3 DNA sequence: TGTGCCAGCAGTTTAAGCCCAGGGGGTTCACCCCTCCACTTT.